Presented here are 22 T cell receptor beta chains from one specimen sequenced in a study of shared clonotypes between healthy human individuals. The assay was immunoSEQ multiplex PCR, and TCRdb's table has in-frame clones only and misses some. The sample has roughly 1,800,000 clones; about 95% are singletons. In the naive CD8 group, cells lacked CD45RO and were positively selected for CCR7, so terminally differentiated effector memory CD45RA+ cells were left out. The sample taken for sequencing was naive CD8+ T cells sorted from blood. The receptors here all came from a man between 18 and 35 years old in good health.

This chain joins TRBV27 and TRBJ2-2; D uncertain. V dropped 0 bases and J dropped 0 bases, with 5 bases sitting between them. Germline assignment: CDR1 MNHEY and CDR2 SMNVEV (reference sequence). The CDR3 is 15 amino acids. CDR3 nucleotide sequence: TGTGCCAGCAGTTTATCCTTCCCGAACACCGGGGAGCTGTTTTTT. Translating it yields CASSLSFPNTGELFF.

The chain has TRBV9 and TRBJ1-1; a possible D gene is TRBD1 (5 bases). With 0 bases removed from V and 0 bases from J, the gap between germline ends came to 9 bases. The CDR3 is 15 amino acids. Germline CDR1 reads SGDLS; CDR2 reads YYNGEE. This CDR3 is CASSVARGLNTEAFF. The CDR3 bases are TGTGCCAGCAGCGTAGCAAGGGGACTGAACACTGAAGCTTTCTTT.

In DNA form, the CDR3 reads TGTGCCATCAGTGAGACGCCTAGCCCCAGCTCCTACGAGCAGTACTTC. Translating it yields CAISETPSPSSYEQYF. V and J are TRBV10-3 and TRBJ2-7, with D perhaps matching TRBD2 (5 bases). CDR1 and CDR2 from the germline V gene are ENHRY and SYGVKD. Trimming removed 2 bases at V and 0 bases at J, with 14 bases between. The CDR3 has 16 residues.

The V call is TRBV28, the J call TRBJ1-2; TRBD1 aligns across 7 bases. The CDR3 runs 16 residues. V shed 6 bases and J 3 bases; nucleotides not matched to a gene: 13. Germline assignment: CDR1 MDHEN and CDR2 SYDVKM. The chain's CDR3 is CASSSIPTGSDYGYTF. Here the CDR3 DNA reads TGTGCCAGCAGCTCAATACCGACAGGGTCCGACTATGGCTACACCTTC.

This clone is a singleton in its sample. The J gene is TRBJ1-1, the V gene TRBV13; 10 bases are shared with TRBD1. In germline, CDR1 is PRHDT, CDR2 FYEKMQ (reference sequence). After removal of 5 bases from V and 1 base from J, the junction contained 10 bases not matched to a gene. CDR3 length: 17 amino acids. The CDR3 sequence: CASSPRRDRGSNTEAFF. The DNA for the CDR3 is TGTGCCAGCAGCCCCCGCAGGGACAGGGGTTCGAACACTGAAGCTTTCTTT.

This clone was detected once. The V gene is TRBV21-1, the J gene TRBJ2-7. TRBV21-1 is deemed a pseudogene. The CDR3 is 11 amino acids. The CDR3 loop is CASRPTYEQYF. The CDR3 DNA reads TGTGCCAGCAGACCAACCTACGAGCAGTACTTC.

The chain couples TRBV21-1 to TRBJ2-7; the table's D call, TRBD2, has no DNA check behind it. TRBV21-1 is designated a pseudogene. This CDR3 spans 17 amino acids. As DNA, the CDR3 is TGTGCCAGCAGCAAAGATGGCCTAGCCGTGAGCTCCTACGAGCAGTACTTC. Translation: CASSKDGLAVSSYEQYF.

This chain uses TRBV4-1 with TRBJ2-2; D is possibly TRBD1 (6 bases). Trimming took 0 bases from V and 6 from J, leaving 14 bases between them. Germline V gene data show CDR1 as MGHRA and CDR2 as YSYEKL. The CDR3 contains 16 residues. CDR3 in amino acids: CASSQDLGQYAGELFF. The CDR3 DNA is TGCGCCAGCAGCCAAGATCTTGGACAGTACGCCGGGGAGCTGTTTTTT.

This chain uses TRBV5-1 with TRBJ2-5; 9 nucleotides line up with TRBD2. The germline CDR1 and CDR2 sequences are SGHRS and YFSETQ. CDR3 length: 16 residues. J gave up 1 base and V 0 bases, and 4 bases lay outside the gene matches. This chain's CDR3 is CASSLAPSGAQETQYF. The CDR3 DNA is TGCGCCAGCAGCTTGGCCCCTAGCGGGGCCCAAGAGACCCAGTACTTC.

This clone has just one count. V is TRBV13 and J is TRBJ2-1; 8 bases line up with TRBD2. From germline, CDR1 is PRHDT and CDR2 FYEKMQ (reference sequence). Unmatched junction bases numbered 13, after V lost 5 bases and J lost 10 bases. There are 15 residues in the CDR3. CDR3 loop: CASSRGGSGSGEQFF. As DNA, the CDR3 is TGTGCCAGCAGCCGCGGTGGAAGCGGGAGCGGGGAGCAGTTCTTC.

The V and J genes are TRBV19 and TRBJ2-7, with 9 bases aligning to TRBD2. Germline V gene sequence: CDR1 LNHDA, CDR2 SQIVND (reference sequence). The V segment lost 1 base and the J segment 1 base; nucleotides outside the gene matches: 2. There are 15 residues in the CDR3. The DNA for the CDR3 is TGTGCCAGTAGTATAGGGACTAGCGTATCCTACGAGCAGTACTTC. As protein: CASSIGTSVSYEQYF.

Notes on this clone: The identical CDR3 is also encoded by other nucleotide sequences in the sample. The chain uses TRBV11-2 and TRBJ2-7; D remains ambiguous. In germline, CDR1 is SGHAT, CDR2 FQNNGV. This CDR3 is built from 14 residues. Trimming removed 1 base at V and 2 bases at J, with 9 bases between. CDR3 loop: CASSLVSGPYEQYF. In nucleotides, the CDR3 is TGTGCCAGCAGCTTAGTTTCCGGCCCCTACGAGCAGTACTTC.

The chain employs TRBV4-3 and TRBJ2-1; 8 nucleotides line up with TRBD2. CDR1 is LGHNA and CDR2 is YSLEER in the germline V gene. The CDR3 is made up of 18 amino acids. Trimming took 1 base from V and 4 from J; bases not matched to a gene: 12. Here the CDR3 reads CASSQGREGSGKYNEQFF. CDR3 nucleotides: TGCGCCAGCAGCCAAGGCCGGGAGGGTAGCGGGAAATACAATGAGCAGTTCTTC.

The gene calls are TRBV4-3 and TRBJ2-1; TRBD2 agrees at 7 bases. The CDR3 extends over 18 amino acids. J gave up 6 bases and V 0 bases, and 14 bases lay outside the gene matches. Germline V lookup: CDR1 LGHNA, CDR2 YSLEER. The CDR3 is CASSQETVGGAFFNEQFF. The CDR3 region has the DNA TGCGCCAGCAGCCAAGAAACGGTGGGAGGGGCTTTTTTCAATGAGCAGTTCTTC.

This chain links TRBV5-6 with TRBJ2-7, with 7 bases identical to TRBD1. Looked up from germline, CDR1 is SGHDT and CDR2 is YYEEEE. CDR3 length equals 14 residues. Trimming at V came to 2 bases and at J to 5 bases, leaving 7 bases not matched to a gene. The CDR3 loop reads CASSFGTVIHEQYF. The CDR3 DNA reads as TGTGCCAGCAGCTTTGGGACAGTGATTCACGAGCAGTACTTC.

V and J are TRBV7-2 and TRBJ2-3; 8 bases match TRBD1. CDR1 and CDR2 from the germline V gene are SGHTA and FQGNSA. The CDR3 contains 16 residues. The V and J ends lost 3 bases and 6 bases, in that order; junction bases with no gene match: 11. CDR3 nucleotides: TGTGCCAGCAGCTTTAGACAGGGGCCACCCAGGGATACGCAGTATTTT. This translates into CASSFRQGPPRDTQYF.

J is TRBJ2-7 and V is TRBV28; maybe TRBD1 (5 bases). The CDR3 covers 13 residues. CDR1 is MDHEN and CDR2 is SYDVKM in the germline V gene. Trimming removed 1 base at V and 13 bases at J, with 17 bases between. The CDR3 sequence: CASSLSTGPASYF. In nucleotides, the CDR3 is TGTGCCAGCAGTTTATCTACAGGCCCCGCGAGCTACTTC.

The J gene is TRBJ2-1, the V gene TRBV4-1, with 10 bases matching TRBD2. Germline CDR1 MGHRA, CDR2 YSYEKL. With 1 base clipped from V and 7 bases from J, the junction kept 7 bases outside the gene matches. The length of the CDR3 is 16 residues. CDR3 nucleotides: TGCGCCAGCAGCCAAGTAGGACTAGCGGTTTATAATGAGCAGTTCTTC. Translation: CASSQVGLAVYNEQFF.

This clone was recorded only once. The chain combines TRBV5-1 with TRBJ2-7, with unresolved D. Germline V gene lookup returns CDR1 SGHRS and CDR2 YFSETQ. Trimming took 2 bases from V and 2 from J, leaving 8 bases between them. This CDR3 has 13 residues. The CDR3: CASSFLGTYEQYF. CDR3 nucleotide sequence: TGCGCCAGCAGCTTTCTAGGAACCTACGAGCAGTACTTC.

The rearrangement links TRBV4-1 to TRBJ2-2; D uncertain. Germline values: CDR1 MGHRA, CDR2 YSYEKL. Between the trimmed V and J ends, which lost 0 bases and 5 bases, there was a span of 7 bases. This CDR3 is built from 14 residues. CDR3 DNA: TGCGCCAGCAGCCAAGAAAGGGCTACCGGGGAGCTGTTTTTT. This encodes CASSQERATGELFF.

The CDR3 region is CASSVAGTGYNYGYTF. The DNA for the CDR3 is TGTGCCAGCAGCGTAGCCGGGACAGGGTATAACTATGGCTACACCTTC. The chain links TRBV9 to TRBJ1-2; 9 bases align to TRBD1. Germline loops: CDR1 SGDLS, CDR2 YYNGEE. The CDR3 consists of 16 residues. V dropped 0 bases and J dropped 1; count of bases not matched to a gene: 4.

This rearrangement joins TRBV7-9 to TRBJ2-3; 9 bases map to TRBD1. The germline gives CDR1 SEHNR, CDR2 FQNEAQ (reference sequence). V was clipped by 2 bases and J by 4 bases; unmatched bases: 13. The CDR3 has 18 amino acids. The DNA for the CDR3 is TGTGCCAGCAGCTTACTTCCGGGACAGGGAGGTCAGGCAGATACGCAGTATTTT. Translating gives CASSLLPGQGGQADTQYF.